One sample yielded the 4 T cell receptor beta chains listed below, sequenced in a study of blood T cell repertoires in COVID-19. The repertoire was sequenced with immunoSEQ multiplex PCR; TCRdb's copy has only in-frame clones and lacks some. Seen here are 200,000 to 300,000 clones, approximately 86% observed once, and the top ten hold approximately 2.4%. The specimen sequenced was PBMCs or T cells enriched from blood (not recorded which). These receptors came from a woman aged 18-29 years who had recovered from COVID-19.

A few counts support this clone. The V gene is TRBV19, the J gene TRBJ1-5; the D gene is possibly TRBD1 (6 bases). Germline V gives CDR1 LNHDA, CDR2 SQIVND (reference sequence). V was cut by 5 bases and J by 1 base, with 12 bases left in between. The CDR3 has 15 amino acids. Written as DNA, the CDR3 is TGTGCCAGTAGTGTGCAAAGGGGGAGCAATCAGCCCCAGCATTTT. It is translated as CASSVQRGSNQPQHF. Together with reference TRBV19 and TRBJ1-5, the CDR3 gives the full variable domain: DGGITQSPKYLFRKEGQNVTLSCEQNLNHDAMYWYRQDPGQGLRLIYYSQIVNDFQKGDIAEGYSVSREKKESFPLTVTSAQKNPTAFYLCASSVQRGSNQPQHFGDGTRLSIL.

This chain joins TRBV5-1 and TRBJ2-3, with 12 bases matching TRBD2. The junction had 7 bases not matched to a gene; V was cut back by 4 bases and J by 1 base. Germline assignment: CDR1 SGHRS and CDR2 YFSETQ. This CDR3 has 17 amino acids. The CDR3 DNA sequence: TGCGCCAGCAGCCCAGCCCGGACTAGCGGGGGCACAGATACGCAGTATTTT. This sequence encodes CASSPARTSGGTDTQYF. Supplemented by reference TRBV5-1 and TRBJ2-3, the full variable domain reads KAGVTQTPRYLIKTRGQQVTLSCSPISGHRSVSWYQQTPGQGLQFLFEYFSETQRNKGNFPGRFSGRQFSNSRSEMNVSTLELGDSALYLCASSPARTSGGTDTQYFGPGTRLTVL.

The chain carries TRBV10-1 and TRBJ1-3; D not resolved. There are 15 residues in the CDR3. Germline values: CDR1 WNHNN, CDR2 SYGVQD (reference sequence). V gave up 5 bases and J gave up 0 bases, with 11 bases separating them. CDR3 residues: CASSYGGGSGNTIYF. In nucleotides, the CDR3 is TGCGCCAGCAGTTATGGCGGTGGCTCTGGAAACACCATATATTTT.

The CDR3: CASSPGTGIEEAFF. Written as DNA, the CDR3 is TGTGCCAGCAGCCCTGGGACAGGGATCGAGGAAGCTTTCTTT. This chain uses TRBV11-2 with TRBJ1-1, with 9 bases fitting TRBD1. There are 14 residues in the CDR3. The junction had 9 bases not matched to a gene; V was cut back by 5 bases and J by 8 bases. The germline gives CDR1 SGHAT, CDR2 FQNNGV.